The 10 T cell receptor beta chains given below trace back to one sample, sequenced in a study of T cell changes during pregnancy in multiple sclerosis. The table came from immunoSEQ multiplex PCR; TCRdb's copy has only in-frame clones and leaves some out. The sample has roughly 87,000 clones, about nine tenths seen once. The sequences come from PBMCs, collected in the first trimester of pregnancy. Every receptor here comes from a female donor in good health, serving as a control in a pregnancy study. Some clones in this sample may be carry-over from other donors' samples.

V gene TRBV5-6 combines with J gene TRBJ2-3; tentatively, D is TRBD2 (6 bases). Germline V CDR1 and CDR2: SGHDT, YYEEEE. This CDR3 comprises 14 residues. Between the trimmed V and J ends, which lost 3 bases and 5 bases, there was a span of 13 bases. CDR3 residues: CASSWAGRRDTQYF. CDR3 sequence (DNA): TGTGCCAGCAGCTGGGCGGGGAGGCGAGATACGCAGTATTTT.

J is TRBJ1-3 and V is TRBV11-2; 7 nucleotides line up with TRBD1. Trimming at V came to 4 bases and at J to 2 bases, leaving 2 bases not matched to a gene. The germline V gene has CDR1 SGHAT and CDR2 FQNNGV. The CDR3 runs 14 residues. The CDR3 loop reads CASSSQGTGNTIYF. CDR3 nucleotides: TGTGCCAGCAGCTCACAGGGGACTGGAAACACCATATATTTT. Looking up the rest from reference TRBV11-2 and TRBJ1-3 gives the full variable domain: EAGVAQSPRYKIIEKRQSVAFWCNPISGHATLYWYQQILGQGPKLLIQFQNNGVVDDSQLPKDRFSAERLKGVDSTLKIQPAKLEDSAVYLCASSSQGTGNTIYFGEGSWLTVV.

This clone was seen a few times. This chain's CDR3 is CASSLGGVRPSSVLHF. Here the CDR3 DNA reads TGTGCCAGCAGCTTAGGGGGGGTCAGGCCTTCGTCAGTCCTCCACTTT. The V gene is TRBV7-9, the J gene TRBJ1-6, with D perhaps matching TRBD1 (5 bases). This CDR3 spans 16 amino acids. Germline CDR1 and CDR2: SEHNR and FQNEAQ (reference sequence). V was trimmed by 1 base and J by 15 bases, leaving 22 bases between them.

The genes are TRBV5-4 and TRBJ2-1; TRBD1 aligns across 9 bases. Trimming at V came to 4 bases and at J to 8 bases, leaving 13 bases not matched to a gene. This CDR3 is 16 amino acids long. Germline V gives CDR1 SGHNT, CDR2 YYREEE (reference sequence). The CDR3 sequence is CASSVEGQGGVDEQFF. The CDR3 DNA is TGTGCCAGCAGCGTGGAGGGACAGGGAGGCGTGGATGAGCAGTTCTTC.

This clone was seen only once. This chain links TRBV4-1 with TRBJ2-7, with D perhaps TRBD2 (6 bases). Germline-derived CDR1 and CDR2 are MGHRA and YSYEKL. The CDR3 extends over 17 amino acids. Between the trimmed V and J ends, which lost 0 bases and 0 bases, there was a span of 15 bases. The DNA of the CDR3 is TGCGCCAGCAGCCAAGATCGGCGGGGAATAAGCTCCTACGAGCAGTACTTC. Translating it yields CASSQDRRGISSYEQYF.

The V call is TRBV6-5, the J call TRBJ1-1, with D unclear. Germline CDR1 reads MNHEY; CDR2 reads SVGAGI. There are 13 residues in the CDR3. Trimming stripped 2 bases from V and 4 bases from J, with 8 bases between. CDR3: CASSYRTVTEAFF. As DNA, the CDR3 is TGTGCCAGCAGTTACCGCACAGTCACTGAAGCTTTCTTT.

The CDR3 spells CASSINRAQPQHF. The CDR3 DNA sequence: TGTGCCAGTAGTATTAACAGGGCTCAGCCCCAGCATTTT. The chain has TRBV19 and TRBJ1-5, with a possible D match to TRBD1 (6 bases). Trimming left V 3 bases short and J 6 bases short, with 9 bases between. The germline V gene has CDR1 LNHDA and CDR2 SQIVND (reference sequence). The CDR3 loop spans 13 amino acids.

The chain employs TRBV12-5 and TRBJ2-2; D is perhaps TRBD2 (6 bases). The germline V gene has CDR1 LGHNT and CDR2 FRNRAP. This CDR3 has 15 residues. V was pared by 3 bases and J by 2 bases, with 10 bases between. The CDR3 loop reads CASGFGGTNTGELFF. Here the CDR3 DNA reads TGTGCTAGTGGTTTCGGAGGGACCAACACCGGGGAGCTGTTTTTT.

This rearrangement joins TRBV4-3 to TRBJ2-1, with 9 bases that match TRBD2. J lost 8 bases, V lost 1 base, and 6 bases had no gene match. CDR1 is LGHNA, CDR2 YSLEER, per germline. The CDR3 sequence is 15 residues long. CDR3 sequence (DNA): TGCGCCAGCAGCCAAGTTTGGCGGGAGGGCTATGAGCAGTTCTTC. Translation gives CASSQVWREGYEQFF.

The V and J genes are TRBV10-3 and TRBJ2-3; D is possibly TRBD1 (6 bases). CDR3 length equals 14 residues. V was clipped by 8 bases and J by 3 bases, with 15 bases between them. CDR1 and CDR2 from the germline V gene are ENHRY and SYGVKD. The CDR3 region has the DNA TGTGCCATCGATGGTCCAGGGGCGACAGATACGCAGTATTTT. It codes for CAIDGPGATDTQYF.